Each of the 14 T cell receptor beta chains below was sequenced from the same sample in a study of blood T cell repertoires in COVID-19. Assay: immunoSEQ multiplex PCR; the TCRdb copy retains only in-frame clones and omits some. Among some 150,000 clones listed, roughly 86% were seen once. Sample: peripheral blood. Every receptor here comes from a man in his 70s with acute or convalescent COVID-19.

Points on this clone: Compared with germline, one end of the junction differs, possibly owing to a read error. The V and J genes are TRBV7-7 and TRBJ2-1; 8 bases line up with TRBD2. This CDR3 comprises 16 residues. Germline assignment: CDR1 SSHAT and CDR2 FNYEAQ (reference sequence). In DNA, the CDR3 is TGTGCTAGCAGCCTTACGACGGGGGGGCTATACAATGAGCAGTTCTTC. This sequence encodes CASSLTTGGLYNEQFF.

This sequence joins TRBV15 and TRBJ2-7; TRBD1 matches at 8 bases. Germline-derived CDR1 and CDR2 are LNHNV and YYDKDF (reference sequence). Trimming at V came to 5 bases and at J to 3 bases, leaving 9 bases not matched to a gene. The CDR3 is made up of 15 amino acids. In nucleotides, the CDR3 is TGTGCCACCAGCGGACAGGGATGGGTCGACTACGAGCAGTACTTC. This translates into CATSGQGWVDYEQYF.

This chain uses TRBV4-1 with TRBJ2-1; 7 nucleotides line up with TRBD1. With V trimmed by 5 bases and J by 4 bases, 8 bases remained unmatched. In germline, CDR1 is MGHRA, CDR2 YSYEKL. The CDR3 is made up of 15 amino acids. CDR3: CASSRGTGAYNEQFF. The CDR3 coding sequence is TGCGCCAGCAGCAGGGGAACAGGGGCATACAATGAGCAGTTCTTC.

The gene calls are TRBV28 and TRBJ1-4; 7 bases line up with TRBD1. The CDR3 contains 14 residues. Germline V gene sequence: CDR1 MDHEN, CDR2 SYDVKM. With V trimmed by 5 bases and J by 5 bases, 5 bases remained unmatched. The CDR3 bases are TGTGCCAGCAGTGGGACAGTTCGGAATGAAAAACTGTTTTTT. Residues: CASSGTVRNEKLFF.

This sequence joins TRBV28 and TRBJ1-2; D might be TRBD1 (6 bases). The V gene's germline CDR1 is MDHEN and CDR2 SYDVKM. The length of the CDR3 is 17 residues. Trimming pared 2 bases from V and 2 bases from J, leaving 18 bases between. CDR3 nucleotides: TGTGCCAGCAGTTTAGGGGGGGCGAGGGGCCCGAACTATGGCTACACCTTC. The encoded protein is CASSLGGARGPNYGYTF.

This clone was observed a single time. Germline is not matched at one junction end, which may reflect a read error. The chain combines TRBV15 with TRBJ2-5; 9 bases map to TRBD2. In germline, CDR1 is LNHNV, CDR2 YYDKDF (reference sequence). This CDR3 is 15 amino acids long. Here the CDR3 reads CATRQAGGPGETQYF. CDR3 nucleotides: TGTGCTACCAGGCAGGCGGGAGGGCCGGGGGAGACCCAGTACTTC.

The table lists this clone with a count of one. This sequence joins TRBV5-6 and TRBJ2-2; D unresolved. CDR1 SGHDT and CDR2 YYEEEE come from the germline V gene. With 1 base removed from V and 5 bases from J, the gap between germline ends came to 12 bases. This CDR3 has 15 residues. The CDR3 bases are TGTGCCAGCAGCTTGAACTCCGGGTGGACCGGGGAGCTGTTTTTT. It specifies CASSLNSGWTGELFF.

This clone was recorded only once. The chain links TRBV7-2 to TRBJ1-2; TRBD1 matches at 7 bases. Trimming removed 5 bases from V and 3 bases from J; junction bases left unmatched: 3. Germline loops: CDR1 SGHTA, CDR2 FQGNSA. The CDR3 totals 13 residues. CDR3 in amino acids: CASSRDRDYGYTF. For the CDR3, the DNA is TGTGCCAGCAGCCGCGACAGGGACTATGGCTACACCTTC.

This chain connects TRBV10-3 to TRBJ2-7; D might be TRBD1 (5 bases). The ends were cut back, 6 bases at V and 3 bases at J, with 18 bases in the middle. CDR1 ENHRY and CDR2 SYGVKD come from the germline V gene. This CDR3 contains 15 residues. CDR3 region: CAISPPWGQNYEQYF. The CDR3, as DNA: TGTGCCATCAGCCCTCCCTGGGGCCAAAACTACGAGCAGTACTTC.

The CDR3 nucleotides read TGTGCCAGCAGCCCCGGGACAGCTAATAATTCACCCCTCCACTTT. Protein sequence: CASSPGTANNSPLHF. This chain connects TRBV9 to TRBJ1-6, with 7 bases fitting TRBD1. CDR1 is SGDLS, CDR2 YYNGEE, per germline. The CDR3 runs 15 residues. V shed 4 bases and J 5 bases; nucleotides not matched to a gene: 6.

This clone was found once. This chain uses TRBV2 with TRBJ2-5, with D perhaps TRBD1 (6 bases). V lost 5 bases to trimming and J lost 0 bases, with 10 bases between them. The germline CDR1 and CDR2 sequences are SNHLY and FYNNEI. This CDR3 comprises 14 residues. CDR3 bases: TGTGCCAGCAGTTCTAACAGGGACCAAGAGACCCAGTACTTC. This sequence encodes CASSSNRDQETQYF.

The chain carries TRBV6-5 and TRBJ2-7; the D is unclear. Germline-derived CDR1 and CDR2 are MNHEY and SVGAGI. The CDR3 sequence is 13 residues long. The germline V and J ends were trimmed by 2 bases and 2 bases, with 7 bases remaining between them. The DNA of the CDR3 is TGTGCCAGCAGTTACCCCCCTCCCTACGAGCAGTACTTC. It translates to CASSYPPPYEQYF.

The chain uses TRBV3-1 (or the pseudogene TRBV3-2) and TRBJ1-5; D remains ambiguous. Trimming cost V 3 bases and J 3 bases, with 3 bases left between them. CDR3 length equals 12 residues. Per germline, CDR1 LGHDT and CDR2 YNNKEL (reference sequence). CDR3 coding DNA: TGTGCCAGCAGCCACTCCAATCAGCCCCAGCATTTT. Its protein is CASSHSNQPQHF.

A single count supports this clone. J is TRBJ1-5 and V is TRBV18; 7 bases match TRBD1. This CDR3 has 17 amino acids. CDR1 and CDR2 (germline): KGHSH, LQKENI. The J segment lost 5 bases and the V segment lost 3 bases, leaving 13 bases of the junction unmatched. The CDR3 bases are TGTGCCAGCTCACCCGCAGACAGGGCCCCATTGGATCAGCCCCAGCATTTT. Its translation is CASSPADRAPLDQPQHF.